The source of this TCR beta chain is a study of blood T cell repertoires in COVID-19. The wider study: The United States, Italy and Spain provided the acute and convalescent COVID-19 samples. PBMCs, B-cell-depleted T cells, or T cells provided the cDNA or gDNA that made up the material.

Per germline, CDR1 MNHEY and CDR2 SVGAGI. The ends were cut back, 4 bases at V and 15 bases at J, with 13 bases in the middle. CDR3 length: 11 amino acids. Under the authors' procedure: For nucleated cells, counts were estimated from reference gene primer amplification. The data were produced by immunoSEQ multiplex PCR, yet TCRdb's version contains in-frame clones alone and is incomplete. Clone size and V and J calls were adopted from that table, with D and trimming inferred from the DNA. The sample has 150,000 to 200,000 clones, around 85% seen once. The specimen sequenced was peripheral blood. The TCR sequence derives from a woman between 70 and 85 years old with acute or convalescent COVID-19. The chain uses TRBV6-5 and TRBJ2-1, with D perhaps matching TRBD1 (5 bases). Here the CDR3 reads CASSFRQLPFF. Here the CDR3 DNA reads TGTGCCAGCAGTTTCCGACAGTTGCCGTTCTTC.